The clone carrying this T cell receptor (beta chain) was seen a few times. Its antigen is still unknown. This specimen belongs to a study of shared clonotypes between healthy human individuals. General observations from the study: Clonotype sharing among donors was thought likely to change with sequencing depth.

Trimming took 9 bases from V and 1 from J, leaving 9 bases between them. Per the germline V gene, CDR1 is LNHDA and CDR2 is SQIVND (reference sequence). CDR3 length: 13 residues. Produced via immunoSEQ multiplex PCR; TCRdb's table is partial and in-frame only. The table has 2 million to 2.5 million clones, over 90% seen once. The genes are TRBV19 and TRBJ2-2; D not resolved. The receptor's source is a man aged 18 to 29 in good health. Some clones in this sample may be carry-over from other donors' samples. The sequenced sample was naive CD4+ T cells from PBMCs. The subset here: CD45RA+ positively selected. The chain's CDR3 is CASPAGNTGELFF. The CDR3 nucleotides read TGTGCCAGCCCCGCCGGGAACACCGGGGAGCTGTTTTTT.